The next 21 T cell receptor beta chains were all read from a single sample in a study of cytomegalovirus exposure and HLA in healthy donors. In the PCR, 60 Vbeta and 13 Jbeta primers were used. The table came from immunoSEQ multiplex PCR; TCRdb's copy has only in-frame clones and leaves some out. The table shows 100,000 to 150,000 clones, with approximately 70% occurring only once. Sequenced: PBMCs. These receptors were taken from a man aged 60 to 69 in good health and CMV-seropositive.

The chain recombines TRBV5-1 with TRBJ2-2; D perhaps matches TRBD2 (6 bases). Germline CDR1 reads SGHRS; CDR2 reads YFSETQ. Trimming left V 0 bases short and J 6 bases short, with 15 bases between. The CDR3 runs 16 residues. The CDR3 DNA reads TGCGCCAGCAGCTTGGTCGGGGGTGGAGTGGCCGGGGAGCTGTTTTTT. It is translated as CASSLVGGGVAGELFF.

This clone showed up just a few times. The chain combines TRBV7-9 with TRBJ1-3; the D is unclear. CDR1 and CDR2 (germline): SEHNR, FQNEAQ (reference sequence). V dropped 4 bases and J dropped 0 bases, with 4 bases sitting between them. The CDR3 sequence is 13 residues long. In nucleotides, the CDR3 is TGTGCCAGCAGCTCCAACTCTGGAAACACCATATATTTT. This gives the protein CASSSNSGNTIYF. The full variable domain, with the rest looked up from reference TRBV7-9 and TRBJ1-3, is DTGVSQNPRHKITKRGQNVTFRCDPISEHNRLYWYRQTLGQGPEFLTYFQNEAQLEKSRLLSDRFSAERPKGSFSTLEIQRTEQGDSAMYLCASSSNSGNTIYFGEGSWLTVV.

The J gene is TRBJ1-6, the V gene TRBV19; 9 bases agree with TRBD1. Germline V gene data show CDR1 as LNHDA and CDR2 as SQIVND (reference sequence). Trimming cost V 4 bases and J 5 bases; bases outside gene matches: 3. The CDR3 runs to 15 residues. The CDR3 nucleotides read TGTGCCAGTAGTACGGGACAGGGTGATAATTCACCCCTCCACTTT. Translation gives CASSTGQGDNSPLHF.

The CDR3 nucleotides read TGCAGTGCTAGCTTTCACGAGCAGTACTTC. Protein: CSASFHEQYF. The chain is built from TRBV20-1 and TRBJ2-7; no definite D call. This CDR3 has 10 amino acids. V was trimmed by 3 bases and J by 5 bases, leaving 5 bases between them. Germline CDR1 reads DFQATT; CDR2 reads SNEGSKA (reference sequence).

Details on this clone: The junction shows a germline mismatch at one end, possibly a read error. This chain joins TRBV7-9 and TRBJ2-7; D is possibly TRBD1 (6 bases). Germline V gene sequence: CDR1 SEHNR, CDR2 FQNEAQ (reference sequence). CDR3 length: 16 residues. CDR3 coding DNA: TGTTCCAGCAGCTTAGGGACAAAAGCCCTTCCCTACGAGCAGTACTTC. This gives the protein CSSSLGTKALPYEQYF.

This clone was picked up one time. This chain links TRBV5-1 with TRBJ2-7; the D is unclear. Germline V gene data show CDR1 as SGHRS and CDR2 as YFSETQ. The ends were cut back, 0 bases at V and 2 bases at J, with 9 bases in the middle. The CDR3 spans 14 residues. CDR3 residues: CASSLGGPAYEQYF. In nucleotides, the CDR3 is TGCGCCAGCAGCTTGGGCGGCCCAGCCTACGAGCAGTACTTC. Based on the CDR3 plus reference TRBV5-1 and TRBJ2-7, the full variable domain is KAGVTQTPRYLIKTRGQQVTLSCSPISGHRSVSWYQQTPGQGLQFLFEYFSETQRNKGNFPGRFSGRQFSNSRSEMNVSTLELGDSALYLCASSLGGPAYEQYFGPGTRLTVT.

The table lists this clone with a few counts. V usage is TRBV21-1 and J usage is TRBJ1-6. TRBV21-1 is annotated as a pseudogene. The CDR3 runs to 14 residues. The CDR3 region is CASKKFRSSSPLHF. CDR3 DNA: TGTGCCAGTAAAAAATTTCGAAGTAGTTCACCCCTCCACTTT.

The V call is TRBV9, the J call TRBJ2-3; 9 bases match TRBD2. Trimming removed 2 bases from V and 5 bases from J; junction bases left unmatched: 6. Germline values: CDR1 SGDLS, CDR2 YYNGEE. The CDR3 covers 15 residues. This chain's CDR3 is CASSVGSSGEDTQYF. CDR3 coding DNA: TGTGCCAGCAGCGTCGGCTCTAGCGGGGAAGATACGCAGTATTTT.

V gene TRBV2 combines with J gene TRBJ1-2; TRBD1 might be the D (5 bases). Germline loops: CDR1 SNHLY, CDR2 FYNNEI. This CDR3 comprises 11 residues. V was clipped by 6 bases and J by 3 bases, with 5 bases between them. The CDR3 here is CASRGDYGYTF. For the CDR3, the DNA is TGTGCCAGCAGAGGGGACTATGGCTACACCTTC.

V gene TRBV29-1 combines with J gene TRBJ2-3; D call uncertain. From germline, CDR1 is SQVTM and CDR2 ANQGSEA. The CDR3 loop spans 13 amino acids. V lost 4 bases, J lost 0 bases, and 8 bases lay in between. Written as DNA, the CDR3 is TGCAGCGTTGCTGCGGAGAGCACAGATACGCAGTATTTT. It is translated as CSVAAESTDTQYF.

The V call is TRBV6-6, the J call TRBJ2-1, with 12 bases aligning to TRBD2. CDR1 and CDR2 (germline): MNHNY, SVGAGI (reference sequence). V gave up 0 bases and J gave up 8 bases; unmatched junction bases: 5. The CDR3 spans 16 residues. CDR3 DNA: TGTGCCAGCAGTTACTCAGGACTAGCGGGGAGGGATGAGCAGTTCTTC. Amino acids: CASSYSGLAGRDEQFF.

This rearrangement joins TRBV2 to TRBJ2-1; 7 bases map to TRBD2. CDR3 length equals 14 residues. Germline CDR1 reads SNHLY; CDR2 reads FYNNEI. V trimming: 8 bases; J trimming: 6 bases; junction bases outside the gene matches: 10. CDR3 in amino acids: CASGGRGRGNEQFF. For the CDR3, the DNA is TGTGCCAGCGGGGGGAGGGGTAGGGGCAATGAGCAGTTCTTC. Together with reference TRBV2 and TRBJ2-1, the CDR3 gives the full variable domain: EPEVTQTPSHQVTQMGQEVILRCVPISNHLYFYWYRQILGQKVEFLVSFYNNEISEKSEIFDDQFSVERPDGSNFTLKIRSTKLEDSAMYFCASGGRGRGNEQFFGPGTRLTVL.

V and J are TRBV29-1 and TRBJ2-7, with 9 bases lining up with TRBD1. Germline values: CDR1 SQVTM, CDR2 ANQGSEA. Unmatched junction bases numbered 15, after V lost 4 bases and J lost 5 bases. The CDR3 extends over 16 amino acids. The CDR3 sequence is CSVGGQGGGESHEQYF. The CDR3 DNA follows: TGCAGCGTTGGGGGACAGGGAGGGGGTGAAAGCCACGAGCAGTACTTC.

The chain has TRBV4-2 and TRBJ2-5, with 8 bases that match TRBD2. The CDR3 spans 16 residues. CDR1 LGHNA and CDR2 YNFKEQ come from the germline V gene. J was trimmed by 5 bases and V by 0 bases; bases with no gene match: 8. The DNA of the CDR3 is TGTGCCAGCAGCCAAGATCACCGGGGGGGCCTGGAGACCCAGTACTTC. The encoded protein is CASSQDHRGGLETQYF.

This clone was seen only a few times. The chain is built from TRBV30 and TRBJ1-1, with TRBD1 matching 7 bases. From germline, CDR1 is GTSNPN and CDR2 SVGIG (reference sequence). CDR3 length: 15 amino acids. With 0 bases clipped from V and 4 bases from J, the junction kept 8 bases outside the gene matches. The CDR3 bases are TGTGCCTGGAGTGTACTGAGACAGGGATTCACTGAAGCTTTCTTT. Protein: CAWSVLRQGFTEAFF.

This rearrangement joins TRBV5-1 to TRBJ1-2; possibly TRBD1 for D (5 bases). Germline loops: CDR1 SGHRS, CDR2 YFSETQ. CDR3 length: 14 amino acids. V was pared by 4 bases and J by 2 bases, with 12 bases between. CDR3 sequence (DNA): TGCGCCAGCAGCCGTAGCAGGGAAAACTATGGCTACACCTTC. Its protein is CASSRSRENYGYTF.

The rearrangement joins TRBV19 to TRBJ2-1; D gene ambiguous. CDR1 is LNHDA, CDR2 SQIVND, per germline (reference sequence). This CDR3 is 15 amino acids long. The V gene lost 2 bases and the J gene lost 3 bases, with 11 bases spanning the gap. Written as DNA, the CDR3 is TGTGCCAGTAGTATAACTTCCGCAGGCTACAATGAGCAGTTCTTC. Protein product: CASSITSAGYNEQFF.

This clone was counted between two and nine times. The chain is built from TRBV5-1 and TRBJ1-1; a possible D gene is TRBD1 (5 bases). The CDR3 runs to 14 residues. CDR1 is SGHRS and CDR2 is YFSETQ in the germline V gene. V lost 4 bases and J 1 base, leaving 11 bases between the germline ends. The CDR3 DNA reads as TGCGCCAGCAGCCGACAGACATCGAACACTGAAGCTTTCTTT. Amino acid sequence: CASSRQTSNTEAFF.

The genes are TRBV6-5 and TRBJ1-1; D call uncertain. Trimming removed 5 bases from V and 6 bases from J, with 13 bases in between. The V gene's germline CDR1 is MNHEY and CDR2 SVGAGI. The CDR3 length is 13 residues. CDR3 nucleotide sequence: TGTGCCAGCAGTGAGACCTTAGCCCCTGAAGCTTTCTTT. Encoded protein: CASSETLAPEAFF.

This clone was seen only a few times. The V call is TRBV6-6, the J call TRBJ2-7; 7 bases fit TRBD1. The CDR3 covers 13 residues. V gave up 10 bases and J gave up 0 bases; unmatched junction bases: 6. CDR1 and CDR2 from the germline V gene are MNHNY and SVGAGI (reference sequence). CDR3 sequence (DNA): TGTGCCACCGGGACAGCCACCTCCTACGAGCAGTACTTC. It translates to CATGTATSYEQYF.

This clone was detected only once. The chain carries TRBV2 and TRBJ1-5; 7 bases map to TRBD1. With 6 bases clipped from V and 9 bases from J, the junction kept 11 bases outside the gene matches. The CDR3 spans 14 residues. The germline V gene has CDR1 SNHLY and CDR2 FYNNEI. The CDR3: CASRTGTEVAPQHF. The CDR3 nucleotides read TGTGCCAGCAGGACCGGGACAGAAGTAGCGCCCCAGCATTTT.